Here is one T cell receptor beta chain with its context. The germline gives CDR1 MGHRA, CDR2 YSYEKL. The CDR3 runs 12 residues. V was cut by 0 bases and J by 6 bases, with 5 bases left in between. The entry originates in a study of blood T cell repertoires in COVID-19. For the study at large: The United States, Italy and Spain supplied acute and convalescent COVID-19 samples.

Study processing details: The assay estimated nucleated cells by amplifying reference gene primers. Method: immunoSEQ multiplex PCR; TCRdb's copy keeps in-frame clones and lacks some. V and J calls and clone size follow that table, whereas D and trimming were derived from the DNA. The sample yields about 670,000 clones, 85% to 90% seen once. This TCR came from a woman younger than 30 with acute or convalescent COVID-19. Sequencing was carried out using peripheral blood. The chain links TRBV4-1 to TRBJ1-1; unclear D gene. CDR3: CASSQDRSEAFF. CDR3 DNA sequence: TGCGCCAGCAGCCAAGATCGGTCTGAAGCTTTCTTT.